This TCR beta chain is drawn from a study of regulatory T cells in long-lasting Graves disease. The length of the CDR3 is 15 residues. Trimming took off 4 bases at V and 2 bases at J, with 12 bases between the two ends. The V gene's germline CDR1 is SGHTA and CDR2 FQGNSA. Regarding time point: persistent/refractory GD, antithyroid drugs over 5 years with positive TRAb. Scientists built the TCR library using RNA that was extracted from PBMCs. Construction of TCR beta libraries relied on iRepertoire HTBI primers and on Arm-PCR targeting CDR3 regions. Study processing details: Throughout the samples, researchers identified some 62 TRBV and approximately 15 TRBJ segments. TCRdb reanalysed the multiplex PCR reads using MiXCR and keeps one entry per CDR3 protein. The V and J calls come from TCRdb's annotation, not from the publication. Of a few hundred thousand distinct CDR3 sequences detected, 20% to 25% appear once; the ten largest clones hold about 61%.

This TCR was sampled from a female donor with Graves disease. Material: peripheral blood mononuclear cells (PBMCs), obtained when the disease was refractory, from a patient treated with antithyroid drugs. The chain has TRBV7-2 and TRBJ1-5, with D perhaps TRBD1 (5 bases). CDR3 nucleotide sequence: TGTGCCAGCAGCTCAAACAGGTTGGGCAATCAGCCCCAGCATTTT. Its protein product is CASSSNRLGNQPQHF. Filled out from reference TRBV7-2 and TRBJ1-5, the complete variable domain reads GAGVSQSPSNKVTEKGKDVELRCDPISGHTALYWYRQSLGQGLEFLIYFQGNSAPDKSGLPSDRFSAERTGGSVSTLTIQRTQQEDSAVYLCASSSNRLGNQPQHFGDGTRLSIL.